This TCR beta chain emerged from a study of PD-1 blockade in classical Hodgkin lymphoma. Study in general: Patients got intravenous nivolumab 3 mg/kg every 2 weeks. Broader study findings: Researchers reported that CD4+ TCR diversity, though not CD8+, rose significantly by C4D1. Lower baseline TCR diversity was reported for newly diagnosed patients than for healthy donors. After ASCT, patients who started nivolumab under 1 year later were excluded.

With no exception, relapse followed autologous stem cell transplantation in all patients, and brentuximab vedotin exposure varied. As concerns this clone: As yet, its antigen is unknown.

After removal of 8 bases from V and 6 bases from J, the junction contained 12 bases not matched to a gene. The V gene's germline CDR1 is ENHRY and CDR2 SYGVKD. This CDR3 region has 15 residues. Sequencing was performed with immunoSEQ multiplex PCR; in TCRdb, only in-frame clones are kept and a portion is missing. Counted here are 25,000 to 35,000 clones, 65% to 75% occurring once; the ten biggest clones make up 20% to 30%. The specimen comprised peripheral blood mononuclear cells (PBMCs), sampled before the second cycle of nivolumab. This receptor was obtained from a human donor with classical Hodgkin lymphoma. The V and J genes are TRBV10-3 and TRBJ2-2, with 7 bases fitting TRBD1. In DNA, the CDR3 is TGTGCCATCGGCGTTGCGACAGGGAGCGCCGGGGAGCTGTTTTTT. Its translation: CAIGVATGSAGELFF.